The 26 T cell receptor beta chains below come from one sample, sequenced in a study of blood T cell repertoires in COVID-19. Profiled with immunoSEQ multiplex PCR; TCRdb holds only in-frame clones, not every one. The table has about 310,000 clones, roughly 91% seen once. The sequenced material came from peripheral blood. Receptors were obtained from a man aged 50-60 years with active or convalescent COVID-19.

The chain employs TRBV5-8 and TRBJ2-7, with 10 bases aligning to TRBD1. Trimming cost V 4 bases and J 1 base; bases outside gene matches: 11. Germline-derived CDR1 and CDR2 are SGHTS and YDEGEE. The CDR3 contains 17 residues. DNA of the CDR3: TGTGCCAGCAGCCGCCCTTTGGGACAGGGGTTATCCTACGAGCAGTACTTC. Protein product: CASSRPLGQGLSYEQYF.

CDR3 sequence (DNA): TGTGCCAGCAGCTCGGGGACAGGGTCTATGCTATATTTT. This sequence encodes CASSSGTGSMLYF. J is TRBJ1-3 and V is TRBV7-3; 9 nucleotides match TRBD1. CDR3 size: 13 residues. From germline, CDR1 is SGHTA and CDR2 FQGTGA. Unmatched junction bases numbered 9, after V lost 4 bases and J lost 14 bases.

V usage is TRBV28 and J usage is TRBJ2-7; 10 nucleotides line up with TRBD1. V was pared by 3 bases and J by 4 bases, with 3 bases of the junction left unmatched. This CDR3 has 14 amino acids. The germline CDR1 and CDR2 sequences are MDHEN and SYDVKM. The CDR3 loop reads CASSLTGQGYEQYF. The CDR3 DNA follows: TGTGCCAGCAGTTTGACGGGACAGGGGTACGAGCAGTACTTC.

The genes are TRBV19 and TRBJ2-1, with TRBD2 matching 9 bases. Germline-derived CDR1 and CDR2 are LNHDA and SQIVND (reference sequence). The CDR3 length is 15 residues. V shed 5 bases and J 9 bases; nucleotides not matched to a gene: 11. The CDR3 region is CASSEWREGRGEQFF. In DNA, the CDR3 is TGTGCCAGTAGTGAATGGCGGGAGGGCCGTGGTGAGCAGTTCTTC.

The rearrangement uses TRBV11-3 and TRBJ2-5; TRBD2 is a possible D gene (6 bases). Germline values: CDR1 SGHNT, CDR2 YENEEA. This CDR3 spans 14 amino acids. V was trimmed by 5 bases and J by 0 bases, leaving 10 bases between them. The CDR3 is CASSRSGYQETQYF. The CDR3 nucleotides read TGTGCCAGCAGCCGAAGCGGGTACCAAGAGACCCAGTACTTC.

There are a few counts of this clone. CDR3 in DNA: TGTGCCAGCAGTTCGGACAGGCACTCTGAAGCTTTCTTT. Protein: CASSSDRHSEAFF. The V gene is TRBV2, the J gene TRBJ1-1; 7 bases agree with TRBD1. In germline, CDR1 is SNHLY, CDR2 FYNNEI. With 5 bases clipped from V and 6 bases from J, the junction kept 6 bases outside the gene matches. This CDR3 has 13 amino acids.

CDR3 protein: CASSYQNSRGAGTDTQYF. CDR3 coding DNA: TGTGCCAGCAGTTATCAGAACTCGCGGGGCGCGGGCACAGATACGCAGTATTTT. The chain joins TRBV6-7 to TRBJ2-3; maybe TRBD2 (6 bases). TRBV6-7 is assigned to the ORF class and has an uncertain function. This CDR3 contains 18 residues. The germline V and J ends were trimmed by 3 bases and 1 base, with 20 bases remaining between them.

CDR3: CASSPPSSGRSGNEQFF. The CDR3 DNA is TGTGCCAGCTCACCACCGTCTAGCGGGAGGAGTGGGAATGAGCAGTTCTTC. V and J are TRBV18 and TRBJ2-1, with 11 bases aligning to TRBD2. The CDR3 loop spans 17 amino acids. The germline V gene has CDR1 KGHSH and CDR2 LQKENI. The J segment lost 7 bases and the V segment lost 0 bases, leaving 8 bases of the junction unmatched.

This clone has a handful of counts. Germline is not matched at one junction end, which may reflect a read error. The chain recombines TRBV3-1 (or the pseudogene TRBV3-2) with TRBJ2-3; D call uncertain. Per germline, CDR1 LGHDT and CDR2 YNNKEL (reference sequence). The CDR3 covers 15 residues. CDR3 residues: CASSQAFESTDTQYF. The CDR3 DNA reads TGTGCCAGCAGCCAAGCCTTCGAGAGCACGGATACGCAGTATTTT.

The rearrangement links TRBV5-3 to TRBJ1-3; TRBD1 matches 7 bases. TRBV5-3 is an ORF, and what it does is uncertain. The CDR3 loop spans 17 amino acids. Trimming removed 0 bases from V and 4 bases from J; junction bases left unmatched: 10. CDR3 amino acids: CARSLAGQSKGGNTIYF. The CDR3 DNA sequence: TGTGCCAGAAGCTTGGCGGGACAGAGTAAAGGGGGAAACACCATATATTTT.

With regard to this clone: This CDR3 is also generated by other DNA sequences in the sample. J is TRBJ1-2 and V is TRBV28; maybe TRBD1 (6 bases). The CDR3 loop spans 13 amino acids. Deletions cut 5 bases from V and 3 bases from J, with 10 bases between. Germline values: CDR1 MDHEN, CDR2 SYDVKM. This chain's CDR3 is CASSTYRDYGYTF. CDR3 nucleotides: TGTGCCAGCAGTACATACAGGGACTATGGCTACACCTTC.

The rearrangement joins TRBV6-2 or TRBV6-3 to TRBJ1-1, with 8 bases fitting TRBD1. The CDR3 runs to 12 residues. Looked up from germline, CDR1 is MNHEY and CDR2 is SVGEGT. J was trimmed by 10 bases and V by 6 bases; bases with no gene match: 7. CDR3 in DNA: TGTGCCAGCAGCCACGGACAGGGCAGAGCTTTCTTT. Protein: CASSHGQGRAFF.

The chain combines TRBV28 with TRBJ1-2; the match to TRBD1 covers 8 bases. The CDR3 runs 12 residues. Germline assignment: CDR1 MDHEN and CDR2 SYDVKM. The J segment lost 8 bases and the V segment lost 4 bases, leaving 3 bases of the junction unmatched. The CDR3, as DNA: TGTGCCAGCAGTTCGGACAGGGACGGCTACACCTTC. Its protein is CASSSDRDGYTF.

The V call is TRBV28, the J call TRBJ2-3; 8 bases map to TRBD2. The CDR3 has 18 amino acids. From germline, CDR1 is MDHEN and CDR2 SYDVKM. V dropped 5 bases and J dropped 3; count of bases not matched to a gene: 16. The CDR3: CASSGAVAGGQGTDTQYF. The CDR3 DNA follows: TGTGCCAGCAGTGGCGCGGTGGCGGGAGGCCAGGGAACAGATACGCAGTATTTT. Filled out from reference TRBV28 and TRBJ2-3, the complete variable domain reads DVKVTQSSRYLVKRTGEKVFLECVQDMDHENMFWYRQDPGLGLRLIYFSYDVKMKEKGDIPEGYSVSREKKERFSLILESASTNQTSMYLCASSGAVAGGQGTDTQYFGPGTRLTVL.

Note on this clone: Other DNA variants within this sample encode the same CDR3. The chain employs TRBV5-1 and TRBJ2-7, with 9 nucleotides matching TRBD1. The germline CDR1 and CDR2 sequences are SGHRS and YFSETQ. Trimming took 0 bases from V and 2 from J; bases not matched to a gene: 3. The CDR3 covers 15 residues. The CDR3 sequence is CASSLAGTGTYEQYF. The CDR3 bases are TGCGCCAGCAGCTTGGCGGGGACAGGGACCTACGAGCAGTACTTC.

The chain has TRBV29-1 and TRBJ1-3, with TRBD1 as a possible D gene (6 bases). Looked up from germline, CDR1 is SQVTM and CDR2 is ANQGSEA. The CDR3 has 15 amino acids. V was cut by 2 bases and J by 0 bases, with 11 bases left in between. CDR3 in DNA: TGCAGCGTTGAATTGGGGGGGGCCTCTGGAAACACCATATATTTT. Amino acids: CSVELGGASGNTIYF.

V is TRBV27 and J is TRBJ2-3; tentatively, D is TRBD2 (5 bases). V lost 4 bases, J lost 1 base, and 9 bases lay in between. The CDR3 runs to 14 residues. Germline V gene data show CDR1 as MNHEY and CDR2 as SMNVEV (reference sequence). The CDR3 protein is CASSWRLGTDTQYF. The CDR3 coding sequence is TGTGCCAGCAGTTGGAGGTTAGGCACAGATACGCAGTATTTT.

The chain couples TRBV5-6 to TRBJ1-4; D not resolved. This CDR3 region has 13 residues. Germline V gene sequence: CDR1 SGHDT, CDR2 YYEEEE. V lost 3 bases to trimming and J lost 4 bases, with 7 bases between them. The CDR3 spells CASSWQFNEKLFF. The DNA for the CDR3 is TGTGCCAGCAGCTGGCAGTTTAATGAAAAACTGTTTTTT.

The V gene is TRBV2, the J gene TRBJ1-2, with a weak D call TRBD1 (5 bases). Germline V lookup: CDR1 SNHLY, CDR2 FYNNEI. Trimming cost V 4 bases and J 4 bases, with 10 bases left between them. The CDR3 is 13 amino acids. The CDR3 DNA reads TGTGCCAGCAGTGGGGTGGGGCGCTATGGCTACACCTTC. Amino acid sequence: CASSGVGRYGYTF. Based on the CDR3 plus reference TRBV2 and TRBJ1-2, the full variable domain is EPEVTQTPSHQVTQMGQEVILRCVPISNHLYFYWYRQILGQKVEFLVSFYNNEISEKSEIFDDQFSVERPDGSNFTLKIRSTKLEDSAMYFCASSGVGRYGYTFGSGTRLTVV.

This clone was seen only once. This rearrangement joins TRBV18 to TRBJ1-1, with D possibly TRBD1 on 5 matching bases. Trimming left V 2 bases short and J 7 bases short, with 8 bases between. The V gene's germline CDR1 is KGHSH and CDR2 LQKENI. This CDR3 has 12 residues. The CDR3 nucleotides read TGTGCCAGCTCACCAGCGGGGGATGAAGCTTTCTTT. This codes for CASSPAGDEAFF.

This rearrangement joins TRBV20-1 to TRBJ1-1; the D gene is possibly TRBD1 (5 bases). V was trimmed by 3 bases and J by 4 bases, leaving 15 bases between them. CDR3 length: 14 amino acids. Germline CDR1 is DFQATT and CDR2 is SNEGSKA (reference sequence). DNA of the CDR3: TGCAGTGCTAGTCGGTTAGGGGTCGGCACTGAAGCTTTCTTT. Its translation: CSASRLGVGTEAFF.

The rearrangement joins TRBV5-8 to TRBJ2-3; D perhaps matches TRBD2 (6 bases). This CDR3 is built from 15 residues. The germline CDR1 and CDR2 sequences are SGHTS and YDEGEE. V was clipped by 4 bases and J by 2 bases, with 14 bases between them. Written as DNA, the CDR3 is TGTGCCAGCAGCGCGGGACGGCCAGACACAGATACGCAGTATTTT. Its protein product is CASSAGRPDTDTQYF.

V and J are TRBV6-5 and TRBJ2-7; D possibly corresponds to TRBD2 (5 bases). The CDR3 spans 15 residues. Between the trimmed V and J ends, which lost 2 bases and 1 base, there was a span of 12 bases. Germline V gene sequence: CDR1 MNHEY, CDR2 SVGAGI. The CDR3 sequence is CASSYVPDSSYEQYF. DNA of the CDR3: TGTGCCAGCAGTTACGTCCCGGACTCATCCTACGAGCAGTACTTC.

The chain links TRBV18 to TRBJ1-1, with D possibly matching TRBD1 (6 bases). V was shortened by 3 bases and J by 2 bases, with 13 bases between the two germline ends. This CDR3 has 15 residues. The V gene's germline CDR1 is KGHSH and CDR2 LQKENI. The CDR3 here is CASSPNGQPNTEAFF. DNA for the CDR3: TGTGCCAGCTCACCGAATGGACAGCCTAACACTGAAGCTTTCTTT.

The genes are TRBV30 and TRBJ2-7; TRBD1 is a possible D gene (6 bases). This CDR3 region has 11 residues. CDR1 and CDR2 (germline): GTSNPN, SVGIG (reference sequence). The V and J ends lost 1 base and 6 bases respectively, with 7 bases between them. DNA of the CDR3: TGTGCCTGGAGTGGAGGGGGCGAGCAGTACTTC. It encodes CAWSGGGEQYF. Combining the CDR3 with reference TRBV30 and TRBJ2-7 gives the whole variable domain SQTIHQWPATLVQPVGSPLSLECTVEGTSNPNLYWYRQAAGRGLQLLFYSVGIGQISSEVPQNLSASRPQDRQFILSSKKLLLSDSGFYLCAWSGGGEQYFGPGTRLTVT.

The V and J genes are TRBV5-1 and TRBJ2-2, with D perhaps matching TRBD2 (6 bases). Germline assignment: CDR1 SGHRS and CDR2 YFSETQ. The CDR3 is 15 residues long. V shed 3 bases and J shed 0 bases, with 9 bases lying between them. The CDR3, as DNA: TGCGCCAGCAGCTCTAGCGTAACGAACACCGGGGAGCTGTTTTTT. Translated, it gives CASSSSVTNTGELFF.